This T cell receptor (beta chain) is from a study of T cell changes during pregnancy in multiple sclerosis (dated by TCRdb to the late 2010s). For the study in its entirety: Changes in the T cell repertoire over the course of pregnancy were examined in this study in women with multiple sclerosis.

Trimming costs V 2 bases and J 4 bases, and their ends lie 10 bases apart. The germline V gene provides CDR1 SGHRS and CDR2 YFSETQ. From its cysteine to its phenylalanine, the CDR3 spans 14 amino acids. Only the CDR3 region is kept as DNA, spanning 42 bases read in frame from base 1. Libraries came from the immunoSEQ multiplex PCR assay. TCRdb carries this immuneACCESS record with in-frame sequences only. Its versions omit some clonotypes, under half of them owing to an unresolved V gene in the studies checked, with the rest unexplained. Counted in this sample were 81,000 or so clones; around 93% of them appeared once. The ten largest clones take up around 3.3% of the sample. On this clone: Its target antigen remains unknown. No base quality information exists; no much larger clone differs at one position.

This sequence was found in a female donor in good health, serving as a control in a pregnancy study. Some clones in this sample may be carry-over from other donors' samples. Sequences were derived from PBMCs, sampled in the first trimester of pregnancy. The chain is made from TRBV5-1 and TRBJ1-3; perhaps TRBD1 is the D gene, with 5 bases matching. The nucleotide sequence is TGCGCCAGCAGCTTTGGAGGGGACGGAAACACCATATATTTT. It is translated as CASSFGGDGNTIYF.